The 28 T cell receptor beta chains below all came from one sample that was sequenced in a study of T cell changes during pregnancy in multiple sclerosis. Clones were sequenced by immunoSEQ multiplex PCR, and TCRdb holds only the in-frame ones, with some missing. Of tens of thousands of clones in the sample, 80% to 90% were seen once. The sample in question was CD8+ T cells from peripheral blood mononuclear cells, obtained before pregnancy. The receptors derive from a female donor with multiple sclerosis, enrolled in a pregnancy study.

J is TRBJ2-7 and V is TRBV11-3; D remains ambiguous. V was pared by 2 bases and J by 1 base, with 6 bases between. The CDR3 runs to 13 residues. The germline gives CDR1 SGHNT, CDR2 YENEEA. The CDR3 loop is CASSLPVSYEQYF. CDR3 coding DNA: TGTGCCAGCAGCTTACCAGTTTCCTACGAGCAGTACTTC. The whole variable domain, remainder taken from reference TRBV11-3 and TRBJ2-7, is EAGVVQSPRYKIIEKKQPVAFWCNPISGHNTLYWYLQNLGQGPELLIRYENEEAVDDSQLPKDRFSAERLKGVDSTLKIQPAELGDSAVYLCASSLPVSYEQYFGPGTRLTVT.

The J gene is TRBJ1-5, the V gene TRBV28; TRBD1 aligns across 7 bases. The CDR3 spans 14 residues. Trimming at V came to 3 bases and at J to 6 bases, leaving 5 bases not matched to a gene. Germline loops: CDR1 MDHEN, CDR2 SYDVKM. The CDR3 DNA follows: TGTGCCAGCAGTTTCTGGGCAGGGGGTCAGCCCCAGCATTTT. Protein sequence: CASSFWAGGQPQHF.

V is TRBV7-3 and J is TRBJ1-1; D unclear. The germline V gene encodes CDR1 SGHTA and CDR2 FQGTGA. V was cut by 2 bases and J by 2 bases, with 21 bases left in between. CDR3 length: 18 amino acids. The CDR3 DNA sequence: TGTGCCAGCAGCTTATGGACTTTGCAGGCGGGTAAAAACACTGAAGCTTTCTTT. Encoded protein: CASSLWTLQAGKNTEAFF. The full variable domain, rest sourced from reference TRBV7-3 and TRBJ1-1, is GAGVSQTPSNKVTEKGKYVELRCDPISGHTALYWYRQSLGQGPEFLIYFQGTGAADDSGLPNDRFFAVRPEGSVSTLKIQRTERGDSAVYLCASSLWTLQAGKNTEAFFGQGTRLTVV.

In its sample, this clone was seen a few times. V and J are TRBV30 and TRBJ1-4; D is perhaps TRBD1 (6 bases). Looked up from germline, CDR1 is GTSNPN and CDR2 is SVGIG (reference sequence). V lost 2 bases and J lost 0, with 7 bases in between. The CDR3 is made up of 14 amino acids. Here the CDR3 reads CAWSTGSTNEKLFF. The CDR3 DNA is TGTGCCTGGAGTACAGGGTCAACTAATGAAAAACTGTTTTTT.

This clone occurred once. The J gene is TRBJ2-7, the V gene TRBV11-2; the match to TRBD2 covers 7 bases. Germline V CDR1 and CDR2: SGHAT, FQNNGV. The CDR3 loop spans 16 amino acids. Trimming at V came to 2 bases and at J to 8 bases, leaving 15 bases not matched to a gene. CDR3 in amino acids: CASSLTSEGYQKKQYF. The CDR3, as DNA: TGTGCCAGCAGCTTAACTAGCGAAGGGTACCAAAAAAAGCAGTACTTC.

The CDR3 sequence is CASSSTNREGLNEQFF. In nucleotides, the CDR3 is TGTGCCAGCAGCTCGACTAATCGGGAGGGCCTCAATGAGCAGTTCTTC. The chain uses TRBV7-9 and TRBJ2-1; 8 nucleotides agree with TRBD2. The CDR3 totals 16 residues. Germline V gene sequence: CDR1 SEHNR, CDR2 FQNEAQ (reference sequence). Trimming took 4 bases from V and 6 from J; bases not matched to a gene: 11.

The V gene is TRBV2, the J gene TRBJ2-3, with 9 bases matching TRBD2. Germline CDR1 is SNHLY and CDR2 is FYNNEI. This CDR3 has 15 amino acids. The junction had 14 bases not matched to a gene; V was cut back by 11 bases and J by 5 bases. The CDR3 spells CAYAASGIMGDTQYF. The CDR3 region has the DNA TGTGCCTACGCGGCTAGCGGGATTATGGGAGATACGCAGTATTTT.

CDR3 protein: CASSTGTQGWTDTQYF. Written as DNA, the CDR3 is TGTGCCAGCAGCACAGGGACCCAAGGGTGGACAGATACGCAGTATTTT. The chain joins TRBV5-6 to TRBJ2-3; perhaps TRBD1 as D (6 bases). Deletions cut 4 bases from V and 3 bases from J, with 18 bases between. Germline assignment: CDR1 SGHDT and CDR2 YYEEEE. The CDR3 covers 16 residues. The full variable domain, completed using reference TRBV5-6 and TRBJ2-3, is DAGVTQSPTHLIKTRGQQVTLRCSPKSGHDTVSWYQQALGQGPQFIFQYYEEEERQRGNFPDRFSGHQFPNYSSELNVNALLLGDSALYLCASSTGTQGWTDTQYFGPGTRLTVL.

The genes are TRBV7-2 and TRBJ2-7; TRBD2 matches at 9 bases. This CDR3 region has 17 residues. With V trimmed by 0 bases and J by 4 bases, 10 bases remained unmatched. Germline V gene data show CDR1 as SGHTA and CDR2 as FQGNSA. The CDR3 region has the DNA TGTGCCAGCAGCTTAGCGGAGCGGGGGGCGTTTTCATACGAGCAGTACTTC. It encodes CASSLAERGAFSYEQYF.

This sequence joins TRBV4-3 and TRBJ2-7, with 7 bases lining up with TRBD1. The germline gives CDR1 LGHNA, CDR2 YSLEER. V shed 0 bases, J shed 2 bases, and the junction held 4 bases outside the gene matches. CDR3 length: 15 amino acids. The CDR3 reads CASSQEDRTPYEQYF. The CDR3, as DNA: TGCGCCAGCAGCCAAGAGGACAGGACCCCCTACGAGCAGTACTTC.

V and J are TRBV7-2 and TRBJ1-1; perhaps TRBD1 as D (5 bases). This CDR3 contains 15 residues. V was clipped by 5 bases and J by 1 base, with 14 bases between them. Germline assignment: CDR1 SGHTA and CDR2 FQGNSA. CDR3 amino acids: CASSVRWDSNTEAFF. In nucleotides, the CDR3 is TGTGCCAGCAGCGTTAGGTGGGACTCGAACACTGAAGCTTTCTTT.

J is TRBJ2-3 and V is TRBV6-5; maybe TRBD2 (5 bases). The CDR3 has 14 amino acids. The V end was cut by 2 bases, the J end by 8 bases, with 14 bases between. Germline CDR1 is MNHEY and CDR2 is SVGAGI. The CDR3 DNA sequence: TGTGCCAGCAGTTACGGGGAGCGATTTGGTACGCAGTATTTT. It translates to CASSYGERFGTQYF.

The rearrangement joins TRBV4-3 to TRBJ1-6; D unresolved. Trimming removed 0 bases at V and 0 bases at J, with 3 bases between. The CDR3 extends over 15 amino acids. CDR1 is LGHNA, CDR2 YSLEER, per germline. The CDR3 is CASSQDSSYNSPLHF. The CDR3 nucleotides read TGCGCCAGCAGCCAAGACAGCTCCTATAATTCACCCCTCCACTTT.

The chain couples TRBV6-5 to TRBJ2-5; 9 bases line up with TRBD1. V gave up 4 bases and J gave up 1 base; unmatched junction bases: 7. CDR1 MNHEY and CDR2 SVGAGI come from the germline V gene. The CDR3 has 16 amino acids. Here the CDR3 DNA reads TGTGCCAGCAGTTTAACAGGGGGCGCGGGCCAAGAGACCCAGTACTTC. Amino acid sequence: CASSLTGGAGQETQYF.

The DNA of the CDR3 is TGTGCCAGCAGCTCCGGGACAGACAGGCACGAGCAGTACTTC. Residues: CASSSGTDRHEQYF. The rearrangement uses TRBV6-5 and TRBJ2-7, with 7 bases aligning to TRBD1. The CDR3 spans 14 residues. From germline, CDR1 is MNHEY and CDR2 SVGAGI. V was clipped by 6 bases and J by 5 bases; unmatched bases: 10.

This chain uses TRBV4-1 with TRBJ2-7; 8 bases line up with TRBD1. The CDR3 loop spans 13 amino acids. V shed 1 base, J shed 10 bases, and the junction held 6 bases outside the gene matches. Germline-derived CDR1 and CDR2 are MGHRA and YSYEKL. The CDR3 nucleotides are TGCGCCAGCAGCCAAGGGTCAGGGGGCGAACAGTACTTC. Translated: CASSQGSGGEQYF.

V is TRBV7-3 and J is TRBJ2-1; 7 bases agree with TRBD1. The CDR3 extends over 15 amino acids. In germline, CDR1 is SGHTA, CDR2 FQGTGA. V gave up 5 bases and J gave up 1 base; unmatched junction bases: 5. The CDR3 here is CASSASGGSYNEQFF. The CDR3 DNA is TGTGCCAGCAGCGCGTCAGGGGGTTCCTACAATGAGCAGTTCTTC.

This clone has a single count. The V call is TRBV7-3, the J call TRBJ2-5; 12 nucleotides agree with TRBD2. The CDR3 totals 17 residues. Germline CDR1 is SGHTA and CDR2 is FQGTGA. V shed 4 bases and J 1 base; nucleotides not matched to a gene: 7. CDR3 in amino acids: CASSSRILAGGQETQYF. The CDR3, as DNA: TGTGCCAGCAGCTCTCGGATACTAGCGGGGGGCCAAGAGACCCAGTACTTC.

This clone has only a few counts. The chain is built from TRBV29-1 and TRBJ2-7; 7 bases map to TRBD2. Trimming removed 6 bases from V and 5 bases from J; junction bases left unmatched: 10. Germline V gene lookup returns CDR1 SQVTM and CDR2 ANQGSEA. The CDR3 covers 13 residues. The CDR3 DNA is TGCAGCGTGAAAGCGGGGAGGGTGGACGAGCAGTACTTC. Translating it yields CSVKAGRVDEQYF.

The V and J genes are TRBV30 and TRBJ2-7; TRBD2 might be the D (5 bases). Germline CDR1 and CDR2: GTSNPN and SVGIG (reference sequence). V gave up 8 bases and J gave up 6 bases, with 17 bases separating them. The CDR3 spans 12 residues. This CDR3 reads CAGVWTSREQYF. In DNA, the CDR3 is TGTGCCGGTGTTTGGACTTCTCGCGAGCAGTACTTC.

The sample holds one count of this clone. The chain uses TRBV10-3 and TRBJ1-1; 7 bases agree with TRBD1. Germline CDR1 ENHRY, CDR2 SYGVKD. This CDR3 is 14 amino acids long. The junction had 7 bases not matched to a gene; V was cut back by 3 bases and J by 6 bases. In nucleotides, the CDR3 is TGTGCCATCAGTGAAAGGGGGCAGACCGCTGAAGCTTTCTTT. It specifies CAISERGQTAEAFF.

The chain combines TRBV2 with TRBJ2-7; 8 bases fit TRBD2. Germline assignment: CDR1 SNHLY and CDR2 FYNNEI. The CDR3 runs to 13 residues. Trimming at V came to 5 bases and at J to 5 bases, leaving 5 bases not matched to a gene. The CDR3 region is CASSRLLADEQYF. The CDR3 DNA sequence: TGTGCCAGCAGTCGATTACTAGCGGACGAGCAGTACTTC.

The genes are TRBV28 and TRBJ1-6, with a tentative D call TRBD1 (5 bases). V lost 11 bases and J 12 bases, leaving 11 bases between the germline ends. This CDR3 region has 10 residues. Looked up from germline, CDR1 is MDHEN and CDR2 is SYDVKM. The CDR3 DNA reads TGTGCCGTCGGGGGGGGACCCCTCCACTTT. Amino acids: CAVGGGPLHF.

This clone has only one observation. The chain joins TRBV7-6 to TRBJ2-5; 10 bases are shared with TRBD2. V was clipped by 5 bases and J by 5 bases; unmatched bases: 14. Germline V CDR1 and CDR2: SGHVS, FNYEAQ. The CDR3 extends over 17 amino acids. The CDR3 spells CASSAWTGTSEGETQYF. DNA for the CDR3: TGTGCCAGCAGCGCGTGGACAGGGACTAGCGAGGGGGAGACCCAGTACTTC.

The rearrangement joins TRBV9 to TRBJ2-1; TRBD1 is a possible D gene (5 bases). V dropped 4 bases and J dropped 10 bases, with 18 bases sitting between them. Germline V gene data show CDR1 as SGDLS and CDR2 as YYNGEE. The CDR3 is 14 residues long. The CDR3 here is CASSPRPRVEEQFF. As DNA, the CDR3 is TGTGCCAGCAGCCCTAGACCCAGGGTGGAGGAGCAGTTCTTC.

The genes are TRBV13 and TRBJ2-5; 8 bases map to TRBD2. There are 14 residues in the CDR3. CDR1 and CDR2 from the germline V gene are PRHDT and FYEKMQ (reference sequence). The trim removed 5 bases at V and 5 bases at J, leaving 7 bases unmatched. As DNA, the CDR3 is TGTGCCAGCAGCACCCGGGGGGGCAGGGAGACCCAGTACTTC. Its translation: CASSTRGGRETQYF.

The chain combines TRBV19 with TRBJ2-2, with D possibly being TRBD2 (5 bases). The CDR3 is made up of 17 amino acids. Trimming shortened V by 1 base and J by 5 bases, and 17 bases separated the two germline ends. Germline V gives CDR1 LNHDA, CDR2 SQIVND (reference sequence). CDR3: CASSIVGGEPGTGELFF. The CDR3 DNA is TGTGCCAGTAGTATAGTAGGAGGCGAACCCGGAACCGGGGAGCTGTTTTTT. The whole variable domain, remainder taken from reference TRBV19 and TRBJ2-2, is DGGITQSPKYLFRKEGQNVTLSCEQNLNHDAMYWYRQDPGQGLRLIYYSQIVNDFQKGDIAEGYSVSREKKESFPLTVTSAQKNPTAFYLCASSIVGGEPGTGELFFGEGSRLTVL.

V is TRBV5-4 and J is TRBJ2-1, with 8 bases aligning to TRBD1. Trimming cost V 4 bases and J 8 bases; bases outside gene matches: 5. This CDR3 is built from 13 residues. Germline-derived CDR1 and CDR2 are SGHNT and YYREEE (reference sequence). The CDR3 DNA reads TGTGCCAGCAGCCTAGACAGGGGCGATGAGCAGTTCTTC. This encodes CASSLDRGDEQFF.